This T cell receptor (beta chain) was recovered during a study of T-cell reconstitution after alpha-beta-depleted transplantation in children. The authors prepared the TCRbeta library with unique molecular identifiers. MiXCR, applied by TCRdb to the PCR reads, yields one record per CDR3 protein. The table shows approximately 350,000 distinct CDR3 sequences, with 13% occurring only once. Trimming shortened V by 0 bases and J by 3 bases, and 13 bases separated the two germline ends. Germline V gives CDR1 LGHNA, CDR2 YSLEER. This CDR3 has 16 amino acids. This sequence joins TRBV4-3 and TRBJ2-3, with a possible D match to TRBD2 (7 bases). Sequenced material: PBMCs, taken from the stem cell graft. This TCR came from a human donor who donated a stem cell graft to a child with Fanconi anemia. CDR3 region: CASSQEGRGRTDTQYF. The CDR3 coding sequence is TGCGCCAGCAGCCAAGAGGGGAGGGGGAGGACAGATACGCAGTATTTT.